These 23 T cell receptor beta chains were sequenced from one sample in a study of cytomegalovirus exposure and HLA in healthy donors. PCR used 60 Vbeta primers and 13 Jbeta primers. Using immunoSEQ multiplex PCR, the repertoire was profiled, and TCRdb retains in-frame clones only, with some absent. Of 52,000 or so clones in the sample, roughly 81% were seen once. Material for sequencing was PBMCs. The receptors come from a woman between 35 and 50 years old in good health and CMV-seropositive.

CDR3 sequence reads: CASSESPGTGEGYTF. CDR3 DNA: TGTGCCAGCAGTGAAAGTCCCGGGACAGGGGAGGGCTACACCTTC. The V and J genes are TRBV6-1 and TRBJ1-2; 10 positions agree with TRBD1. V lost 2 bases, J lost 8 bases, and 8 bases stayed unmatched. The V gene's germline CDR1 is MNHNS and CDR2 SASEGT. This CDR3 has 15 residues.

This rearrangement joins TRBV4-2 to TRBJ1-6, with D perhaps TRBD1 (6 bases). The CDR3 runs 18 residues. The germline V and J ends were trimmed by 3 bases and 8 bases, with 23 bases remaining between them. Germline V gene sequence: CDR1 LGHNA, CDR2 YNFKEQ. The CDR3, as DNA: TGTGCCAGCAGCCAGGGGGCGGGGGGCGCAAGGCTCGATTCACCCCTCCACTTT. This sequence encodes CASSQGAGGARLDSPLHF.

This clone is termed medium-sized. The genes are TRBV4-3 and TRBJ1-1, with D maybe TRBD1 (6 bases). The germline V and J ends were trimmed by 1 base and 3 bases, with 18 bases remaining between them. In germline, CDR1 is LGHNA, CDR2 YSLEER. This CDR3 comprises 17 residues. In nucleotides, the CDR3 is TGCGCCAGCAGCCAAGCTACACAACTAACAGGGCACACTGAAGCTTTCTTT. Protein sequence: CASSQATQLTGHTEAFF.

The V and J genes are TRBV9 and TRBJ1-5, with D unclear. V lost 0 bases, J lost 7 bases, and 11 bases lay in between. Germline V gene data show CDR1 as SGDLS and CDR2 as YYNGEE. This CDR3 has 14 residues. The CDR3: CASSVAGVYQPQHF. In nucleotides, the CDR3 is TGTGCCAGCAGCGTAGCCGGGGTTTACCAGCCCCAGCATTTT.

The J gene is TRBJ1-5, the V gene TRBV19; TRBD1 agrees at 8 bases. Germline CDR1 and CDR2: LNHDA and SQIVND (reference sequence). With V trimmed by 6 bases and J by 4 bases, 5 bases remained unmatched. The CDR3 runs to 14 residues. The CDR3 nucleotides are TGTGCCAGTAGCCGACAGGGGACGAATCAGCCCCAGCATTTT. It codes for CASSRQGTNQPQHF. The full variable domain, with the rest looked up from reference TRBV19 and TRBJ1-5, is DGGITQSPKYLFRKEGQNVTLSCEQNLNHDAMYWYRQDPGQGLRLIYYSQIVNDFQKGDIAEGYSVSREKKESFPLTVTSAQKNPTAFYLCASSRQGTNQPQHFGDGTRLSIL.

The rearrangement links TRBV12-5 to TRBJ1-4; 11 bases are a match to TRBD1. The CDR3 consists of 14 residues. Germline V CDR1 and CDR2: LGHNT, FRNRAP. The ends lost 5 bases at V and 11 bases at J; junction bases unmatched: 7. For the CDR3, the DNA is TGTGCTAGTGGTACAACCGGGACAGGGGGTAAACTGTTTTTT. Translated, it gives CASGTTGTGGKLFF.

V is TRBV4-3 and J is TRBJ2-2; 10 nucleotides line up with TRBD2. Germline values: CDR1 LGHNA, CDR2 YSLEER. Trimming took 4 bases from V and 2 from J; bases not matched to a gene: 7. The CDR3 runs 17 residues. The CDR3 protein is CASSLGVAGGNTGELFF. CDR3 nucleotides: TGCGCCAGCAGCCTCGGGGTAGCGGGGGGAAACACCGGGGAGCTGTTTTTT.

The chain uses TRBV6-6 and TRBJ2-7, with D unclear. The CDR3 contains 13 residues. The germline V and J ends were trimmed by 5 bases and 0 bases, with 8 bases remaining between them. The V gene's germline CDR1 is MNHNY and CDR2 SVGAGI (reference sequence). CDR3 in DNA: TGTGCCAGCAGTAGCTCAAGCTCCTACGAGCAGTACTTC. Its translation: CASSSSSSYEQYF.

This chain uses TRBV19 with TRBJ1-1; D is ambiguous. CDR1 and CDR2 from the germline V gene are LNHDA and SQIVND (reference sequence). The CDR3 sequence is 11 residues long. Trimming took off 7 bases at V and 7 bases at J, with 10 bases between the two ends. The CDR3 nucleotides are TGTGCCAGTAAACAGTCAGGTGAAGCTTTCTTT. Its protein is CASKQSGEAFF.

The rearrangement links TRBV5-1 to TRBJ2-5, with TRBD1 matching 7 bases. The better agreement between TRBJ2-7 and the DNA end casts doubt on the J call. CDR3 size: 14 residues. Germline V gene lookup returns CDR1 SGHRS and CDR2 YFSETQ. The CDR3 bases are TGCGCCAGCAGCCCAGGAGACAGGGATGGCGAGCAGTACTTC. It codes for CASSPGDRDGEQYF.

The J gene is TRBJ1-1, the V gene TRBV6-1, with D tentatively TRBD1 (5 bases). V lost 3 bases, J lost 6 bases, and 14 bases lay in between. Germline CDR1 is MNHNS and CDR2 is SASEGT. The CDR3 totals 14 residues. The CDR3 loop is CASSDPLAGAEAFF. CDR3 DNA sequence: TGTGCCAGCAGTGACCCGTTGGCGGGGGCTGAAGCTTTCTTT.

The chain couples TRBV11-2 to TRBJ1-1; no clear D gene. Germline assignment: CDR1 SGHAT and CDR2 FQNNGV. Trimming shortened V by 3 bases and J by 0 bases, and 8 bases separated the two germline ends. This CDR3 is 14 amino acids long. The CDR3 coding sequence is TGTGCCAGCAGCTTCAGTGTAATGAACACTGAAGCTTTCTTT. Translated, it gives CASSFSVMNTEAFF.

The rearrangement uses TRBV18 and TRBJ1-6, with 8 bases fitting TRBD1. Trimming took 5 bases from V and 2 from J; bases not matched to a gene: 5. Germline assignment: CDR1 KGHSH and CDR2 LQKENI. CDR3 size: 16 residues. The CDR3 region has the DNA TGTGCCAGCTCAAGCTCAGGGGGCGCCTATAATTCACCCCTCCACTTT. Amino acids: CASSSSGGAYNSPLHF.

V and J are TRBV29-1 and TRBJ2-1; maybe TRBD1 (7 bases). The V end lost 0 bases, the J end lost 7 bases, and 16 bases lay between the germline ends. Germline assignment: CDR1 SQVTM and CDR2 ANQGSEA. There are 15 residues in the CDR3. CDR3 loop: CSVEEGRGVTNEQFF. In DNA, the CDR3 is TGCAGCGTTGAAGAAGGCAGGGGGGTTACGAATGAGCAGTTCTTC.

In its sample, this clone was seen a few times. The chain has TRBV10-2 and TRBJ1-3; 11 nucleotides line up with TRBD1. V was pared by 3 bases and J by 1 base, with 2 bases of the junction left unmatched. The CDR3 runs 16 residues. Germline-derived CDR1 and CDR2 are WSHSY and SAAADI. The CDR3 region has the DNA TGCGCCAGCAGTGACCGGGACAGGGGGTCTGGAAACACCATATATTTT. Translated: CASSDRDRGSGNTIYF.

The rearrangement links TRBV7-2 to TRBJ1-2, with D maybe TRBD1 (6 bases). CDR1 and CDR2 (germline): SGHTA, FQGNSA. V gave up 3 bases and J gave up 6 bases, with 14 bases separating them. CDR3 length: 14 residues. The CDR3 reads CASSFLDRYDGYTF. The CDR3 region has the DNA TGTGCCAGCAGCTTTCTGGACAGATACGATGGCTACACCTTC. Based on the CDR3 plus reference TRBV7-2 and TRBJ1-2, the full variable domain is GAGVSQSPSNKVTEKGKDVELRCDPISGHTALYWYRQSLGQGLEFLIYFQGNSAPDKSGLPSDRFSAERTGGSVSTLTIQRTQQEDSAVYLCASSFLDRYDGYTFGSGTRLTVV.

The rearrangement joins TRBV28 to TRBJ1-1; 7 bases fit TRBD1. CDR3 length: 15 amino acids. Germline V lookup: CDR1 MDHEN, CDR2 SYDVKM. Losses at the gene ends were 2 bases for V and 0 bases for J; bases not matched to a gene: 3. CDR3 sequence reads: CASSLRGRLNTEAFF. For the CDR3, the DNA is TGTGCCAGCAGTTTAAGGGGGCGCTTGAACACTGAAGCTTTCTTT.

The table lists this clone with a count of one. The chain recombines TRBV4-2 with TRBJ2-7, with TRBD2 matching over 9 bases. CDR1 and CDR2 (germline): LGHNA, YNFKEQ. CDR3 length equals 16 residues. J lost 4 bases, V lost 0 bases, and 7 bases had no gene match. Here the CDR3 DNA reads TGTGCCAGCAGCCAAGATGGATCAAGCGGGGGGTACGAGCAGTACTTC. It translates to CASSQDGSSGGYEQYF.

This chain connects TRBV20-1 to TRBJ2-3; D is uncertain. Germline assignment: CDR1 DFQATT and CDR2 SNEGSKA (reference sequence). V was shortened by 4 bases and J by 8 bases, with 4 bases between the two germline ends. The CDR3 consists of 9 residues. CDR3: CSAKPTQYF. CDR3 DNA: TGCAGTGCTAAGCCTACGCAGTATTTT.

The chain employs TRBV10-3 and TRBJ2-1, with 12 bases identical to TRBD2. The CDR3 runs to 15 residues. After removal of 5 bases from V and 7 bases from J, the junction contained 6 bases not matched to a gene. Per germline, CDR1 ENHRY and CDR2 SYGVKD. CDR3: CAISSTSGGLNEQFF. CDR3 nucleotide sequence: TGTGCCATCAGTTCGACTAGCGGGGGTCTAAATGAGCAGTTCTTC.

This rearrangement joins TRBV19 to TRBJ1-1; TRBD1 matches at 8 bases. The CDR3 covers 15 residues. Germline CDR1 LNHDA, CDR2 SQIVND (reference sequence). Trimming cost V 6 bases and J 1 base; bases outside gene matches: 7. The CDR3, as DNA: TGTGCCAGTAGAACAAACAGGGGGAGGAACACTGAAGCTTTCTTT. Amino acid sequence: CASRTNRGRNTEAFF.

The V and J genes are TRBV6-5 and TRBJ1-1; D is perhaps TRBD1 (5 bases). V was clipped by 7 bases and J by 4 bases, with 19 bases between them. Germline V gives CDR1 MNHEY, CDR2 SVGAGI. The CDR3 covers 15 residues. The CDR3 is CASTRGSGLGTEAFF. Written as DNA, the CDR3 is TGTGCCAGCACCCGGGGGTCAGGGTTGGGCACTGAAGCTTTCTTT.

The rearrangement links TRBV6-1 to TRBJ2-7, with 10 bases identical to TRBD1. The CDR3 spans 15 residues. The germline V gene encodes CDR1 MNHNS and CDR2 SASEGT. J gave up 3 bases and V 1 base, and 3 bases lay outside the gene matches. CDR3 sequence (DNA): TGTGCCAGCAGTGAAGGGACAGGGGGAGTCTACGAGCAGTACTTC. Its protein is CASSEGTGGVYEQYF.